The clone carrying this TCR beta chain was seen repeatedly, ten times or more. What it binds is unknown. The sample is drawn from a study of identical twins. Regarding the study as a whole: With monozygotic twins, out-of-frame TCR alpha sharing exceeded what models estimated. Excess twin sharing in beta out-of-frame sequences was weaker. Whereas memory repertoires showed no such difference, abundant cord blood beta clonotypes carried fewer insertions.

The CDR3 runs 16 residues. The V gene end was trimmed by 2 bases and the J gene end by 6 bases; junction bases not matched to a gene: 9. Germline V gene sequence: CDR1 SGHRS, CDR2 YFSETQ. It was template switching that added a universal primer site, and there were unique molecular identifiers on the cDNA. Via MiXCR, TCRdb re-called the 5' RACE reads, giving one row per CDR3 protein. The data show around 1.7 million distinct CDR3 sequences, around 33% seen once. The specimen was cord blood. This chain connects TRBV5-1 to TRBJ2-3, with 10 positions matching TRBD2. This receptor was obtained from a newborn girl in good health. This CDR3 reads CASSFGTSAWSDTQYF. DNA for the CDR3: TGCGCCAGCAGCTTCGGGACTAGCGCCTGGTCCGATACGCAGTATTTT.